This T cell receptor beta chain is drawn from a study of memory CD4+ T cells and cytomegalovirus serostatus. The CDR3 runs 12 residues. Looked up from germline, CDR1 is SGDLS and CDR2 is YYNGEE. Trimming removed 6 bases from V and 5 bases from J, with 11 bases in between. Comments on this clone: Its antigen is unknown.

The sort gate was single viable CD3+CD4+CD8-CD45RO+ cells for memory CD4+ T cells. Some clones are missing from TCRdb's copy, which holds only in-frame ones; the method was immunoSEQ multiplex PCR. This table holds approximately 65,000 clones, more than 70% found once. Findings and limits, study-wide: Median bootstrapped AUC for CMV status was about 0.96 originally, about 0.9 US-trained.

The sequencing input was memory CD4+ T cells from blood. The sequence came from an adult in good health and CMV-seronegative. The gene calls are TRBV9 and TRBJ1-2; maybe TRBD1 (5 bases). Here the CDR3 DNA reads TGTGCCAGCAACGGGGACTTTTATGGCTACACCTTC. This codes for CASNGDFYGYTF.